These 8 T cell receptor beta chains originate from one sample sequenced in a study of blood T cells in healthy people across ages. With a J-beta primer mix and a sample-barcoded 5' primer, a second PCR ran about 6 to 11 cycles. TCRdb re-called the 5' RACE reads with MiXCR, one entry per CDR3 protein. This table holds hundreds of thousands of distinct CDR3 sequences, about 42% found once. The sample consisted of blood. The receptor set was obtained from an older woman in good health.

This clonotype has more than one count but fewer than ten. The chain links TRBV3-1 to TRBJ2-7; D is ambiguous. V was clipped by 0 bases and J by 9 bases, with 12 bases between them. The CDR3 sequence is 13 residues long. Germline V lookup: CDR1 LGHDT, CDR2 YNNKEL (reference sequence). CDR3 nucleotides: TGTGCCAGCAGCCAAGATCTACGGACGGTGCAGTACTTC. This encodes CASSQDLRTVQYF.

The chain employs TRBV12-3 or TRBV12-4 and TRBJ1-1; D may be TRBD1 (6 bases). The CDR3 totals 15 residues. V was trimmed by 5 bases and J by 1 base, leaving 14 bases between them. The DNA for the CDR3 is TGTGCCAGCAGTGCCGAACAGGGTACGAACACTGAAGCTTTCTTT. Protein: CASSAEQGTNTEAFF.

The rearrangement links TRBV6-4 to TRBJ2-3, with TRBD2 identical over 10 bases. The J segment lost 4 bases and the V segment lost 0 bases, leaving 4 bases of the junction unmatched. Germline V gene lookup returns CDR1 MRHNA and CDR2 SNTAGT. This CDR3 region has 16 residues. The CDR3 bases are TGTGCCAGCAGTGACTCGAGTAGCGGGGGGCCAGATACGCAGTATTTT. It encodes CASSDSSSGGPDTQYF.

The chain carries TRBV14 and TRBJ2-6; D not resolved. Germline CDR1 SGHDN, CDR2 FVKESK. Trimming pared 1 base from V and 0 bases from J, leaving 7 bases between. The CDR3 length is 16 residues. The chain's CDR3 is CASSQVKFSGANVLTF. In DNA, the CDR3 is TGTGCCAGCAGCCAAGTGAAGTTCTCTGGGGCCAACGTCCTGACTTTC. The variable domain in full, completed from reference TRBV14 and TRBJ2-6, reads EAGVTQFPSHSVIEKGQTVTLRCDPISGHDNLYWYRRVMGKEIKFLLHFVKESKQDESGMPNNRFLAERTGGTYSTLKVQPAELEDSGVYFCASSQVKFSGANVLTFGAGSRLTVL.

V is TRBV20-1 and J is TRBJ1-5, with a weak D call TRBD1 (5 bases). The V end was cut by 4 bases, the J end by 2 bases, with 9 bases between. Germline V gene lookup returns CDR1 DFQATT and CDR2 SNEGSKA (reference sequence). The CDR3 loop spans 13 amino acids. This CDR3 is CSAIAQGNQPQHF. The DNA for the CDR3 is TGCAGTGCTATCGCACAGGGCAATCAGCCCCAGCATTTT.

The chain employs TRBV4-2 and TRBJ2-3, with no clear D. This CDR3 contains 15 residues. CDR1 is LGHNA and CDR2 is YNFKEQ in the germline V gene. Deletions cut 0 bases from V and 3 bases from J, with 10 bases between. The DNA for the CDR3 is TGTGCCAGCAGCCAAGAAAGCGCCTTTACAGATACGCAGTATTTT. Translation: CASSQESAFTDTQYF.

The chain combines TRBV7-9 with TRBJ2-1; possibly TRBD2 for D (7 bases). Trimming took off 1 base at V and 4 bases at J, with 14 bases between the two ends. There are 16 residues in the CDR3. The germline CDR1 and CDR2 sequences are SEHNR and FQNEAQ (reference sequence). The CDR3 DNA reads as TGTGCCAGCAGCTTAGGGGGGGGCGGGGCTTACAATGAGCAGTTCTTC. The encoded protein is CASSLGGGGAYNEQFF.

The J gene is TRBJ2-3, the V gene TRBV7-3; a possible D gene is TRBD2 (7 bases). Trimming removed 1 base from V and 1 base from J, with 12 bases in between. Germline V gives CDR1 SGHTA, CDR2 FQGTGA. CDR3 size: 16 residues. The chain's CDR3 is CASSLMGGGRTDTQYF. CDR3 coding DNA: TGTGCCAGCAGCTTAATGGGCGGGGGCCGCACAGATACGCAGTATTTT.